This TCR beta chain was recovered during a study of quantifying T cell responses using KT2 cells. Whole-study context: RNA was reverse transcribed with TCR alpha and beta constant-region primers. Under optimum conditions, T4 ligation efficiency was estimated at more than 8.5%.

CDR3 size: 13 residues. V gave up 6 bases and J gave up 7 bases, with 13 bases separating them. KT2, a clone with a known TCR, was spiked into unfractionated PBMC. This clonotype occurred a few times. Its target is not known. An oligo carrying a UMI was ligated to the cDNA 3' end. First-round PCR used about 4 cycles and beta primers RC1.1 and RC1.2 covering TRBC1 and TRBC2. TCRdb itself ran the UMI-ligation and nested PCR reads through MiXCR, one entry per CDR3 protein. This sample carries 40,000 to 55,000 distinct CDR3 sequences, around a tenth of them seen once, and the ten largest clones take roughly a tenth. General study findings and limits: Detection of KT2 sequences held at the lowest tested level, about one cell per 100,000 PBMC.

What was sequenced was PBMCs spiked with cells of the T cell clone KT2. This sequence joins TRBV12-3 or TRBV12-4 and TRBJ2-1; either TRBD1 or TRBD2 may fit D (5 bases each). The receptor comes from a human donor. The CDR3 reads CASSPGALNEQFF. The CDR3 coding sequence is TGTGCCAGCAGCCCCGGGGCACTTAATGAGCAGTTCTTC.